This TCR beta chain derives from a study of blood T cell repertoires in COVID-19. Germline CDR1 reads GTSNPN; CDR2 reads SVGIG (reference sequence). The CDR3 totals 13 residues. V was clipped by 4 bases and J by 4 bases, with 13 bases between them. The data were produced by immunoSEQ multiplex PCR, yet TCRdb's version contains in-frame clones alone and is incomplete. The sample carries around 310,000 clones, 90% recorded once. This receptor was identified in a woman between 40 and 50 years old with COVID-19, enrolled during active disease. The chain links TRBV30 to TRBJ1-1; D possibly corresponds to TRBD1 (6 bases). The sequencing input was peripheral blood. This CDR3 is CAWNRNRATEAFF. The CDR3 DNA reads as TGTGCCTGGAATCGGAACAGGGCCACTGAAGCTTTCTTT.